A selection of T cell receptor beta chains follows, all from one sample in a study of immune evolution from preneoplasia to lung adenocarcinoma. TCRdb's table, derived via immunoSEQ multiplex PCR, lists solely in-frame clones and lacks some. Counted here are under 5,500 clones, about 82% occurring once; the ten biggest clones make up approximately 2.8%. Sequencing was done on a sample of FFPE invasive lung adenocarcinoma tissue. The origin of the receptors is a person aged 45 to 59 with lung adenocarcinoma. Both conserved end residues are part of each CDR3. Each record gives: J gene, V gene, CDR3 protein.

J: TRBJ2-1; V: TRBV5-4; CDR3: CASRLAGGSYNEQFF
J: TRBJ1-5; V: TRBV5-4; CDR3: CASSPGTGVNQPQHF
J: TRBJ2-5; V: TRBV18; CDR3: CASTTGAETQYF
J: TRBJ1-4; V: TRBV28; CDR3: CASSFDRGANEKLFF
J: TRBJ1-2; V: TRBV7-8; CDR3: CAIPLESGGGYTF
J: TRBJ2-5; V: TRBV7-9; CDR3: CASSFTSQETQYF
J: TRBJ1-5; V: TRBV19; CDR3: CAVGQGIGNQPQHF
J: TRBJ1-1; V: TRBV14; CDR3: CASSQGAGRDTEAFF
J: TRBJ2-7; V: TRBV27; CDR3: CASSKLGQVVHEQYF
J: TRBJ2-1; V: TRBV4-2; CDR3: CASSQGAGVDNEQFF
J: TRBJ1-3; V: TRBV10-3; CDR3: CAISERLPNSGNTIYF
J: TRBJ1-4; V: TRBV15; CDR3: CATSRRYPSAGANEKLFF
J: TRBJ2-5; V: TRBV15; CDR3: CATSREVGSQETQYF
J: TRBJ1-1; V: TRBV28; CDR3: CASSDQSTEAFF
J: TRBJ2-1; V: TRBV4-2; CDR3: CASSQEDSGAGGSSYNEQFF
J: TRBJ1-5; V: TRBV20-1; CDR3: CSAEAGGKRHF
J: TRBJ1-5; V: TRBV4-1; CDR3: CASSQVIGTPNQPQHF
J: TRBJ2-7; V: TRBV6-5; CDR3: CASSGAGTSGSEQYF
J: TRBJ2-3; V: TRBV9; CDR3: CASSVRDYHTDTQYF
J: TRBJ1-1; V: TRBV30; CDR3: CAWSRGRDTEAFF
J: TRBJ2-5; V: TRBV5-4; CDR3: CASSGGWVTGGQETQYF
J: TRBJ2-5; V: TRBV7-6; CDR3: CASSASAGRETQYF
J: TRBJ2-1; V: TRBV18; CDR3: CASSPPDLAGGLEQFF
J: TRBJ2-5; V: TRBV7-9; CDR3: CASRRTSGSGETQYF
J: TRBJ2-5; V: TRBV9; CDR3: CASSVYAGGPHIRETQYF
J: TRBJ1-2; V: TRBV5-1; CDR3: CASSLDAEGYTF
J: TRBJ2-5; V: TRBV13; CDR3: CASSLGDSWSQETQYF
J: TRBJ2-7; V: TRBV5-5; CDR3: CASSLGQRSAYEQYF
J: TRBJ1-4; V: TRBV28; CDR3: CASSLAGGKLFF
J: TRBJ1-2; V: TRBV4-2; CDR3: CASSQPESGGQYGYTF
J: TRBJ1-2; V: TRBV18; CDR3: CASSPRHPNYGYTF
J: TRBJ1-1; V: TRBV11-2; CDR3: CASSWTAWSTEAFF
J: TRBJ1-5; V: TRBV28; CDR3: CASTSDRENQPQHF
J: TRBJ1-5; V: TRBV7-8; CDR3: CASSLATGTTTINQPQHF
J: TRBJ1-1; V: TRBV27; CDR3: CASSSLRQGANGTEAFF
J: TRBJ2-5; V: TRBV30; CDR3: CAWIPRGGQETQYF
J: TRBJ2-1; V: TRBV7-9; CDR3: CASSPGDRVYNEQFF
J: TRBJ2-3; V: TRBV11-1; CDR3: CASSNRVGNTDTQYF
J: TRBJ2-3; V: TRBV7-9; CDR3: CARAGSTDTQYF
J: TRBJ2-7; V: TRBV28; CDR3: CASRGQGRSEQYF
J: TRBJ2-3; V: TRBV29-1; CDR3: CSVEPIAGGPNF
J: TRBJ1-3; V: TRBV28; CDR3: CASTITGKGGNTIYF